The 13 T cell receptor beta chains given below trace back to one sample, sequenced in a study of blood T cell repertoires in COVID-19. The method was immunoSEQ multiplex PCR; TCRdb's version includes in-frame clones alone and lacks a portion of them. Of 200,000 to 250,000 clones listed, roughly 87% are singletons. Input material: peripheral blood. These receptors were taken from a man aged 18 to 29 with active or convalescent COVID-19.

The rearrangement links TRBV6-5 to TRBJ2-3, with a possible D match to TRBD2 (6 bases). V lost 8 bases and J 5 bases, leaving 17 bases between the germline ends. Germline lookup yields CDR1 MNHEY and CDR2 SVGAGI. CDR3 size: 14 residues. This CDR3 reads CASRSAARGDTQYF. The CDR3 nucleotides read TGTGCCAGCCGATCAGCAGCGCGGGGAGATACGCAGTATTTT.

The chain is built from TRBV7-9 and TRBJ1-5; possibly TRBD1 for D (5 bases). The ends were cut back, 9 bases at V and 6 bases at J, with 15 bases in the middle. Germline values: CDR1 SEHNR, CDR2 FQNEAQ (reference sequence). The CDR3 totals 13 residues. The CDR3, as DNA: TGTGCCAGTGGGGCACAGGCCGGTCAGCCCCAGCATTTT. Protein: CASGAQAGQPQHF.

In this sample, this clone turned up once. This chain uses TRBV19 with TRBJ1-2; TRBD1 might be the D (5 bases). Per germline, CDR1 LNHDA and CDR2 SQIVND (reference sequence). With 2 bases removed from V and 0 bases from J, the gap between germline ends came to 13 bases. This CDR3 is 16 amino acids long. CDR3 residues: CASSIIRQGSNYGYTF. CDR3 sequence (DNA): TGTGCCAGTAGTATAATTAGGCAGGGCTCTAACTATGGCTACACCTTC.

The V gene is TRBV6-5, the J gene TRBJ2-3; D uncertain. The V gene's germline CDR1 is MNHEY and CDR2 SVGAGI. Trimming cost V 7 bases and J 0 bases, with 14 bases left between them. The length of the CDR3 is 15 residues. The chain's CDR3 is CASKRDITSTDTQYF. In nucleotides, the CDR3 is TGTGCCAGCAAAAGAGATATCACCAGCACAGATACGCAGTATTTT.

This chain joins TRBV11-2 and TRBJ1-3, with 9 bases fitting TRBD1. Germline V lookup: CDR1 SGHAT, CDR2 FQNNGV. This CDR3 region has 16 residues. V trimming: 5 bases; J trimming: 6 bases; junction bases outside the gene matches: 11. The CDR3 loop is CASSARDRALLNTIYF. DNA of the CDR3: TGTGCCAGCAGCGCCCGGGACAGGGCCCTCTTAAACACCATATATTTT.

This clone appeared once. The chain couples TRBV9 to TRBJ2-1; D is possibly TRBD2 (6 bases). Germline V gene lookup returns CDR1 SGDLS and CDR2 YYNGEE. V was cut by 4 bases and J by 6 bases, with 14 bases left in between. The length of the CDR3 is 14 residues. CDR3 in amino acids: CASSKTGAGNEQFF. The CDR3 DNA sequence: TGTGCCAGCAGCAAGACGGGAGCAGGCAATGAGCAGTTCTTC. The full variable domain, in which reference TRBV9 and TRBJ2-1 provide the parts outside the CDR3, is DSGVTQTPKHLITATGQRVTLRCSPRSGDLSVYWYQQSLDQGLQFLIQYYNGEERAKGNILERFSAQQFPDLHSELNLSSLELGDSALYFCASSKTGAGNEQFFGPGTRLTVL.

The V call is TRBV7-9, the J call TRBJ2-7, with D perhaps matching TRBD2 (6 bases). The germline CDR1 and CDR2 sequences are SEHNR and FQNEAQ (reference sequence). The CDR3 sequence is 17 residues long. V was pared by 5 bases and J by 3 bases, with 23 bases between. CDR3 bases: TGTGCCAGCAGCCTTGGGACTGAAGGGCTGGGGAGCTACGAGCAGTACTTC. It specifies CASSLGTEGLGSYEQYF.

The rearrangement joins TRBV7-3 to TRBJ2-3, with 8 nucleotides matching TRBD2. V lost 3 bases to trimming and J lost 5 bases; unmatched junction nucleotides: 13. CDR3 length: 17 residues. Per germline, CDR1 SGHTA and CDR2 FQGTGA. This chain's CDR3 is CASSLIPVAAGEDTQYF. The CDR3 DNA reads TGTGCCAGCAGCTTGATCCCAGTTGCAGCGGGAGAAGATACGCAGTATTTT. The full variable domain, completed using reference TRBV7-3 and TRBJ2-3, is GAGVSQTPSNKVTEKGKYVELRCDPISGHTALYWYRQSLGQGPEFLIYFQGTGAADDSGLPNDRFFAVRPEGSVSTLKIQRTERGDSAVYLCASSLIPVAAGEDTQYFGPGTRLTVL.

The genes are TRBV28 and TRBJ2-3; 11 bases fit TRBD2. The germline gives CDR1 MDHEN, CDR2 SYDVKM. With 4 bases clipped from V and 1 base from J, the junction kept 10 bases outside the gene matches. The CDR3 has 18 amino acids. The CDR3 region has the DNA TGTGCCAGCAGTTCGATAGCGGGAGGGCCCTCGGGCACAGATACGCAGTATTTT. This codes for CASSSIAGGPSGTDTQYF.

The CDR3, as DNA: TGTGCCAGCAGCTTGAACGCGGGCGCGAACACCGGGGAGCTGTTTTTT. Residues: CASSLNAGANTGELFF. The chain uses TRBV7-3 and TRBJ2-2, with D perhaps matching TRBD2 (5 bases). Trimming shortened V by 3 bases and J by 0 bases, and 11 bases separated the two germline ends. The CDR3 sequence is 16 residues long. Germline CDR1 is SGHTA and CDR2 is FQGTGA.

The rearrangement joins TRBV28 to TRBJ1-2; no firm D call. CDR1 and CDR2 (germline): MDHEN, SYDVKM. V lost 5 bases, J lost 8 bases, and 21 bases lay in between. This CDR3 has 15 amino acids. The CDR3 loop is CASSITPAELRGYTF. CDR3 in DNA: TGTGCCAGCAGTATTACCCCCGCAGAGTTGCGGGGCTACACCTTC.

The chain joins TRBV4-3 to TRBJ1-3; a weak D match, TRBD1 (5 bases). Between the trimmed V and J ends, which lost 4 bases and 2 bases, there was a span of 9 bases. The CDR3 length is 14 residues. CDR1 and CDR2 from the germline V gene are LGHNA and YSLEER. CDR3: CASSPGGTGNTIYF. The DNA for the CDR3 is TGCGCCAGCAGCCCTGGGGGGACTGGAAACACCATATATTTT.

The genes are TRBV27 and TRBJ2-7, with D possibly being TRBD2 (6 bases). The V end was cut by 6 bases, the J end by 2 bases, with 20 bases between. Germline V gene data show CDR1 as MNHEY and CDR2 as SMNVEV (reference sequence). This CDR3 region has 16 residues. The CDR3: CASSLLFSGEPYEQYF. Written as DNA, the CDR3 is TGTGCCAGCAGCTTGCTTTTTTCGGGAGAGCCCTACGAGCAGTACTTC.